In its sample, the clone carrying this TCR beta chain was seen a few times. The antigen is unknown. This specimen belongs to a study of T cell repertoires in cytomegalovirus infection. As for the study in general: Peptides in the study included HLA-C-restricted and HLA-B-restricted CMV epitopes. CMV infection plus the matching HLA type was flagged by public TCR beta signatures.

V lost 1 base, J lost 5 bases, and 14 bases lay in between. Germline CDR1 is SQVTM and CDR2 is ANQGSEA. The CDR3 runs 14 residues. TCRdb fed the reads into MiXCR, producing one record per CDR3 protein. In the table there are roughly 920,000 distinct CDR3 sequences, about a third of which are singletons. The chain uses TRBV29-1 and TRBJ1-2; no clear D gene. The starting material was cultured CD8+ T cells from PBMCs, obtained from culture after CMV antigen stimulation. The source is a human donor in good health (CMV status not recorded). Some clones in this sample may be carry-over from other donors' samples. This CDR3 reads CSVEVSQPGYGYTF. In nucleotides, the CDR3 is TGCAGCGTTGAAGTGTCCCAGCCGGGGTATGGCTACACCTTC.